Given below is one T cell receptor (beta chain) in context. This clonotype turned up a few times. Its recognized antigen is unknown. Per-base qualities were not stored, and no clone one base away is much larger. The intended sense of this specimen's treatment or condition label: in vitro stimulation with specific CMV peptide epitopes to enrich CMV-specific T cells. Sequencing used an Illumina HiSeq 1500. The raw public reads went through TCRdb reprocessing: fastp at Q25, MiXCR clone calling, in-frame beta chains kept. Merged by CDR3 protein, the rows form single entries marked with the most common genes and DNA. This sample gives roughly 920,000 distinct CDR3 sequences in total; about 33% of them show up just once. Clones ranked in the top ten supply roughly an eighth of the sample. The data belong to a study of T cell repertoires in cytomegalovirus infection (dated 2019 in TCRdb). For context, the study as a whole: Peptide stimulations targeted recently identified HLA-C-restricted CMV epitopes, whose presentation resists viral immunomodulation, together with well-studied HLA-B-restricted epitopes. Donor HLA type was relevant to the analysis, because carriage of CMV infection together with the matching HLA type was indicated by public TCR beta signatures.

What the work shows at the level of the full study, not this receptor alone: In both this cohort and an independent cohort of approximately 350 donors, the cumulative frequency of public TCR beta family members distinguished carriers of CMV infection plus the relevant HLA type. The ex vivo response was dominated by HLA-C-restricted CMV-specific TCR beta clonotypes, which also provided the single most frequent clonotype in two of eight donors.

The specimen was cultured CD8+ T cells from PBMCs, collected from culture after CMV antigen stimulation. This clonotype was sampled from a human donor in good health (CMV status not recorded). Some clones in this sample may be carry-over from other donors' samples.

The sequenced DNA: TGTGCCAGCAGTGTAGCGGGGGACCACACCGGGGAGCTGTTTTTT. The encoded protein is CASSVAGDHTGELFF. In this chain, TRBV6-4 is recombined with TRBJ2-2; 9 middle bases align to TRBD2. Clipping removes 4 bases from V and 3 bases from J, with 3 as the unmatched junction base count. Sequences MRHNA (CDR1) and SNTAGT (CDR2) are obtained from the germline V gene. The CDR3 has 15 amino acids, counting the end cysteine and phenylalanine. Here the CDR3 DNA is all that survives: 45 bases in frame from base 1.